Each of the 32 T cell receptor beta chains below was sequenced from the same sample in a study of blood T cell repertoires in COVID-19. This table comes from immunoSEQ multiplex PCR, and its TCRdb copy is limited to in-frame clones, with some not included. In the table there are some 220,000 clones, around 89% of which are singletons. Material: PBMCs or T cells enriched from blood (not recorded which). Every receptor here comes from a woman aged 30 to 39 who had recovered from COVID-19.

The J gene is TRBJ2-1, the V gene TRBV7-2, with a tentative D call TRBD2 (6 bases). The CDR3 is 16 amino acids. The germline V and J ends were trimmed by 2 bases and 4 bases, with 15 bases remaining between them. Germline V lookup: CDR1 SGHTA, CDR2 FQGNSA. The CDR3 coding sequence is TGTGCCAGCAGCTTATGGGGCGGGACTCGTTACAATGAGCAGTTCTTC. Translated: CASSLWGGTRYNEQFF.

This chain uses TRBV19 with TRBJ2-2; 9 bases match TRBD1. The CDR3 is made up of 16 amino acids. Per the germline V gene, CDR1 is LNHDA and CDR2 is SQIVND (reference sequence). After removal of 8 bases from V and 5 bases from J, the junction contained 12 bases not matched to a gene. The CDR3 spells CASGTRDRVITGELFF. CDR3 DNA sequence: TGTGCCAGTGGGACTCGGGACAGGGTTATAACCGGGGAGCTGTTTTTT.

The chain couples TRBV11-2 to TRBJ1-3, with TRBD1 as a possible D gene (5 bases). The V end was cut by 0 bases, the J end by 0 bases, with 12 bases between. The germline V gene encodes CDR1 SGHAT and CDR2 FQNNGV. This CDR3 has 17 amino acids. The CDR3 region is CASSLEGVSPSGNTIYF. The CDR3, as DNA: TGTGCCAGCAGCTTAGAAGGGGTTTCCCCCTCTGGAAACACCATATATTTT.

V is TRBV3-1 (or the pseudogene TRBV3-2) and J is TRBJ1-1, with D uncertain. This CDR3 has 13 amino acids. V was shortened by 1 base and J by 4 bases, with 7 bases between the two germline ends. Germline-derived CDR1 and CDR2 are LGHDT and YNNKEL (reference sequence). CDR3 DNA: TGTGCCAGCAGCCAAGGGCGGGCCACTGAAGCTTTCTTT. Translation: CASSQGRATEAFF.

J is TRBJ1-6 and V is TRBV4-3; 9 nucleotides match TRBD1. This CDR3 region has 20 residues. Germline V gene lookup returns CDR1 LGHNA and CDR2 YSLEER. With 3 bases clipped from V and 10 bases from J, the junction kept 22 bases outside the gene matches. The chain's CDR3 is CASSHLYRGRRVLAQSPLHF. CDR3 in DNA: TGCGCCAGCAGCCACCTCTACAGGGGGCGTAGGGTCTTGGCTCAATCACCCCTCCACTTT.

This sequence joins TRBV4-1 and TRBJ1-4; D uncertain. The V gene lost 1 base and the J gene lost 8 bases, with 8 bases spanning the gap. The germline gives CDR1 MGHRA, CDR2 YSYEKL. The CDR3 contains 13 residues. This CDR3 is CASSQARVEKLFF. In nucleotides, the CDR3 is TGCGCCAGCAGCCAAGCGAGGGTCGAAAAACTGTTTTTT.

The chain combines TRBV5-6 with TRBJ1-2; 8 positions agree with TRBD1. Germline trimming cut 2 bases from V and 6 bases from J; bases unmatched to any gene: 12. This CDR3 region has 16 residues. Per the germline V gene, CDR1 is SGHDT and CDR2 is YYEEEE. CDR3 nucleotides: TGTGCCAGCAGCTTAGTAATCCAGGGGGCAGATGATGGCTACACCTTC. This encodes CASSLVIQGADDGYTF. The variable domain in full, completed from reference TRBV5-6 and TRBJ1-2, reads DAGVTQSPTHLIKTRGQQVTLRCSPKSGHDTVSWYQQALGQGPQFIFQYYEEEERQRGNFPDRFSGHQFPNYSSELNVNALLLGDSALYLCASSLVIQGADDGYTFGSGTRLTVV.

The J gene is TRBJ1-1, the V gene TRBV10-3; a possible D gene is TRBD1 (5 bases). The germline V and J ends were trimmed by 0 bases and 5 bases, with 7 bases remaining between them. CDR3 size: 13 residues. Germline CDR1 reads ENHRY; CDR2 reads SYGVKD. As DNA, the CDR3 is TGTGCCATCAGTGAGTCGAAGGGGACTGAAGCTTTCTTT. This sequence encodes CAISESKGTEAFF.

This clone was seen more than once but under ten times. This chain uses TRBV7-9 with TRBJ2-7; a possible D gene is TRBD1 (6 bases). The ends were cut back, 1 base at V and 4 bases at J, with 14 bases in the middle. The germline gives CDR1 SEHNR, CDR2 FQNEAQ (reference sequence). CDR3 length: 15 residues. This CDR3 reads CASSLVVQGLYEQYF. The CDR3 DNA reads TGTGCCAGCAGCTTAGTTGTACAGGGTTTGTACGAGCAGTACTTC.

The V and J genes are TRBV6-6 and TRBJ2-2; 11 positions match TRBD1. This CDR3 region has 16 residues. Unmatched junction bases numbered 4, after V lost 6 bases and J lost 1 base. Germline lookup yields CDR1 MNHNY and CDR2 SVGAGI (reference sequence). CDR3 region: CASRAGTGGNTGELFF. In DNA, the CDR3 is TGTGCCAGCAGGGCCGGGACAGGGGGGAACACCGGGGAGCTGTTTTTT.

This chain joins TRBV27 and TRBJ2-1; 10 bases agree with TRBD2. V lost 5 bases, J lost 4 bases, and 8 bases stayed unmatched. This CDR3 has 16 amino acids. Germline CDR1 is MNHEY and CDR2 is SMNVEV (reference sequence). CDR3 region: CASSPIAGGRYNEQFF. CDR3 in DNA: TGTGCCAGCAGTCCCATAGCGGGGGGCCGTTACAATGAGCAGTTCTTC.

The chain employs TRBV19 and TRBJ1-4; weak D call: TRBD1 (5 bases). The V end lost 2 bases, the J end lost 5 bases, and 9 bases lay between the germline ends. Germline-derived CDR1 and CDR2 are LNHDA and SQIVND (reference sequence). The CDR3 loop spans 14 amino acids. The CDR3 DNA reads as TGTGCCAGTAGTATAAGGGACTTAAATGAAAAACTGTTTTTT. It is translated as CASSIRDLNEKLFF.

This sequence joins TRBV7-9 and TRBJ2-7; TRBD2 might be the D (5 bases). CDR3 size: 13 residues. V was pared by 3 bases and J by 6 bases, with 12 bases between. Germline V gives CDR1 SEHNR, CDR2 FQNEAQ (reference sequence). This chain's CDR3 is CASSLHSEGEQYF. DNA of the CDR3: TGTGCCAGCAGCTTGCACAGTGAGGGCGAGCAGTACTTC. Full variable domain (missing parts from reference TRBV7-9 and TRBJ2-7): DTGVSQNPRHKITKRGQNVTFRCDPISEHNRLYWYRQTLGQGPEFLTYFQNEAQLEKSRLLSDRFSAERPKGSFSTLEIQRTEQGDSAMYLCASSLHSEGEQYFGPGTRLTVT.

This chain connects TRBV4-1 to TRBJ2-6, with a weak D call TRBD2 (5 bases). The CDR3 spans 18 residues. Per germline, CDR1 MGHRA and CDR2 YSYEKL. Trimming removed 1 base at V and 0 bases at J, with 13 bases between. CDR3 sequence (DNA): TGCGCCAGCAGCCAAGCGGAGGCATCTTACTCTGGGGCCAACGTCCTGACTTTC. Translated, it gives CASSQAEASYSGANVLTF.

The rearrangement uses TRBV12-3 or TRBV12-4 and TRBJ2-1; 11 bases map to TRBD2. Trimming cost V 8 bases and J 9 bases; bases outside gene matches: 6. The CDR3 is made up of 13 amino acids. The CDR3 nucleotides read TGTGCCAGCCGTCCTAGCGGGGGGTTTGAGCAGTTCTTC. This encodes CASRPSGGFEQFF.

This chain uses TRBV7-9 with TRBJ2-3, with 7 positions matching TRBD1. J lost 2 bases, V lost 4 bases, and 9 bases had no gene match. The CDR3 runs to 16 residues. The germline gives CDR1 SEHNR, CDR2 FQNEAQ (reference sequence). The CDR3 DNA follows: TGTGCCAGCAGCTACACCCGGGACAGCCCCACAGATACGCAGTATTTT. Amino acid sequence: CASSYTRDSPTDTQYF.

The gene calls are TRBV5-1 and TRBJ2-5; D possibly corresponds to TRBD2 (6 bases). V shed 0 bases and J shed 5 bases, with 17 bases lying between them. The CDR3 loop spans 16 amino acids. The germline gives CDR1 SGHRS, CDR2 YFSETQ. In DNA, the CDR3 is TGCGCCAGCAGCTTGGGAGTCGGGGGTCGAATGGAGACCCAGTACTTC. Protein product: CASSLGVGGRMETQYF.

The chain is built from TRBV7-9 and TRBJ1-2, with D perhaps matching TRBD1 (6 bases). The germline gives CDR1 SEHNR, CDR2 FQNEAQ (reference sequence). The CDR3 loop spans 14 amino acids. V was pared by 5 bases and J by 2 bases, with 12 bases between. CDR3 in DNA: TGTGCCAGCAGCCAGGGGACAACAAACTATGGCTACACCTTC. It specifies CASSQGTTNYGYTF.

This chain joins TRBV7-3 and TRBJ1-6, with D possibly being TRBD1 (6 bases). V gave up 5 bases and J gave up 10 bases, with 15 bases separating them. This CDR3 is built from 14 residues. In germline, CDR1 is SGHTA, CDR2 FQGTGA. The CDR3 loop reads CASSQDSPGSPLHF. DNA of the CDR3: TGTGCCAGCAGCCAGGACAGCCCTGGGTCACCCCTCCACTTT.

The rearrangement links TRBV27 to TRBJ2-7; D is possibly TRBD1 (6 bases). The CDR3 is 13 amino acids. The V and J ends lost 2 bases and 4 bases respectively, with 9 bases between them. Germline lookup yields CDR1 MNHEY and CDR2 SMNVEV (reference sequence). The CDR3 is CASSLTDRYEQYF. The CDR3 coding sequence is TGTGCCAGCAGTTTAACCGACAGGTACGAGCAGTACTTC.

The chain couples TRBV3-1 (or the pseudogene TRBV3-2) to TRBJ2-5; a weak D match, TRBD2 (5 bases). CDR1 LGHDT and CDR2 YNNKEL come from the germline V gene (reference sequence). The length of the CDR3 is 15 residues. V was pared by 0 bases and J by 7 bases, with 15 bases between. CDR3 sequence reads: CASSQERTHALTQYF. The CDR3 DNA follows: TGTGCCAGCAGCCAAGAACGGACTCACGCGCTGACCCAGTACTTC.

This clone was detected only once. DNA for the CDR3: TGTGCCAGCTCACCCCCTCAGGGACAGGTACCTGGAGCAACTAATGAAAAACTGTTTTTT. It specifies CASSPPQGQVPGATNEKLFF. The chain employs TRBV18 and TRBJ1-4; 8 nucleotides line up with TRBD1. CDR1 is KGHSH, CDR2 LQKENI, per germline. The CDR3 loop spans 20 amino acids. Trimming took 3 bases from V and 0 from J; bases not matched to a gene: 15.

The DNA of the CDR3 is TGTGCCAGCAGTGAAAACCCCGCGGGGGGCTCAGAGCAGTTCTTC. Translating gives CASSENPAGGSEQFF. The chain recombines TRBV2 with TRBJ2-1; 8 nucleotides match TRBD2. The CDR3 sequence is 15 residues long. V dropped 2 bases and J dropped 10; count of bases not matched to a gene: 10. From germline, CDR1 is SNHLY and CDR2 FYNNEI.

J is TRBJ2-7 and V is TRBV27; TRBD1 might be the D (6 bases). Germline lookup yields CDR1 MNHEY and CDR2 SMNVEV (reference sequence). Trimming pared 5 bases from V and 4 bases from J, leaving 9 bases between. This CDR3 spans 12 amino acids. DNA of the CDR3: TGTGCCAGCAGTGGCAGGGGTTACGAGCAGTACTTC. Protein sequence: CASSGRGYEQYF.

The chain links TRBV6-2 or TRBV6-3 to TRBJ2-3, with D uncertain. Trimming took 0 bases from V and 2 from J, leaving 9 bases between them. CDR1 MNHEY and CDR2 SVGEGT come from the germline V gene. The CDR3 sequence is 15 residues long. In DNA form, the CDR3 reads TGTGCCAGCAGTTACTCGAGTACGTCCACAGATACGCAGTATTTT. Protein sequence: CASSYSSTSTDTQYF.

This clone has more than one count but fewer than ten. The chain has TRBV6-5 and TRBJ2-3; possible D gene TRBD1, 6 bases. Germline CDR1 is MNHEY and CDR2 is SVGAGI. This CDR3 has 12 residues. V was cut by 8 bases and J by 2 bases, with 8 bases left in between. CDR3 amino acids: CASAGDTDTQYF. The DNA of the CDR3 is TGTGCCAGCGCAGGGGACACAGATACGCAGTATTTT.

This chain links TRBV7-3 with TRBJ2-1, with 8 bases lining up with TRBD1. V was pared by 5 bases and J by 4 bases, with 4 bases of the junction left unmatched. The germline gives CDR1 SGHTA, CDR2 FQGTGA. The CDR3 extends over 14 amino acids. CDR3 in amino acids: CASSLGQGYNEQFF. CDR3 sequence (DNA): TGTGCCAGCAGCCTAGGACAGGGTTACAATGAGCAGTTCTTC.

This clone was seen a single time. This chain links TRBV18 with TRBJ2-7; D is perhaps TRBD1 (5 bases). The CDR3 extends over 15 amino acids. Trimming cost V 3 bases and J 5 bases, with 17 bases left between them. The germline V gene encodes CDR1 KGHSH and CDR2 LQKENI. CDR3 in amino acids: CASSPNGHHGDEQYF. In nucleotides, the CDR3 is TGTGCCAGCTCACCCAACGGACACCATGGGGACGAGCAGTACTTC.

The V and J genes are TRBV4-3 and TRBJ1-3; unclear D gene. Looked up from germline, CDR1 is LGHNA and CDR2 is YSLEER. CDR3 length equals 16 residues. V gave up 1 base and J gave up 0 bases, with 10 bases separating them. Here the CDR3 DNA reads TGCGCCAGCAGCCAAGTGCGCACCGACTCTGGAAACACCATATATTTT. Translation gives CASSQVRTDSGNTIYF.

The chain has TRBV6-4 and TRBJ1-2; TRBD1 matches 10 bases. Germline loops: CDR1 MRHNA, CDR2 SNTAGT. The CDR3 has 16 residues. The junction had 10 bases not matched to a gene; V was cut back by 5 bases and J by 4 bases. The CDR3 sequence is CASSLRGGTGAYGYTF. CDR3 DNA: TGTGCCAGCAGTCTAAGAGGTGGGACAGGGGCCTATGGCTACACCTTC.

Details on this clone: This CDR3 is also generated by other DNA sequences in the sample. The rearrangement uses TRBV7-9 and TRBJ2-7; weak D call: TRBD1 (6 bases). The V gene's germline CDR1 is SEHNR and CDR2 FQNEAQ (reference sequence). CDR3 length: 12 residues. The V end was cut by 4 bases, the J end by 4 bases, with 8 bases between. CDR3 bases: TGTGCCAGCAGCTCACAGGGTTACGAGCAGTACTTC. Protein product: CASSSQGYEQYF.

This chain connects TRBV5-4 to TRBJ2-3, with 11 bases fitting TRBD2. J lost 1 base, V lost 5 bases, and 3 bases had no gene match. There are 15 residues in the CDR3. Germline CDR1 reads SGHNT; CDR2 reads YYREEE (reference sequence). In DNA, the CDR3 is TGTGCCAGCAGGGAACTAGCGGGGGGCACAGATACGCAGTATTTT. It codes for CASRELAGGTDTQYF.